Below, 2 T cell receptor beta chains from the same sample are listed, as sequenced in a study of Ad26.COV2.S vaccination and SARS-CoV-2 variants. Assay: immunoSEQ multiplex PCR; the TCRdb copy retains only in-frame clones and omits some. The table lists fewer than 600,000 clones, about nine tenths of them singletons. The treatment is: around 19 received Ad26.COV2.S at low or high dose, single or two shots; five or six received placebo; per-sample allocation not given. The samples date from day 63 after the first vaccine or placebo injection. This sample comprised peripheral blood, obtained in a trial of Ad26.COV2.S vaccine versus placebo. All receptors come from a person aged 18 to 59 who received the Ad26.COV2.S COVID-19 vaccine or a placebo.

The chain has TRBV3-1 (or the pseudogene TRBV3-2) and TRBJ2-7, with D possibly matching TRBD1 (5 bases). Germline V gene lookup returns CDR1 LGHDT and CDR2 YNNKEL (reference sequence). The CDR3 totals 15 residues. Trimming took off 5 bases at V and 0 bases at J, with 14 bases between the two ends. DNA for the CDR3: TGTGCCAGCAGCAAAACAGGTGGGGACTCCTACGAGCAGTACTTC. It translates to CASSKTGGDSYEQYF.

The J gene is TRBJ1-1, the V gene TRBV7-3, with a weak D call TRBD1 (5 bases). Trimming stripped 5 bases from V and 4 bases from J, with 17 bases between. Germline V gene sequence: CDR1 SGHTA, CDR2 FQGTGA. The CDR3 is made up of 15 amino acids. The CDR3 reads CASSEQGAAATEAFF. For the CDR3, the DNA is TGTGCCAGCAGCGAGCAGGGTGCGGCGGCCACTGAAGCTTTCTTT.